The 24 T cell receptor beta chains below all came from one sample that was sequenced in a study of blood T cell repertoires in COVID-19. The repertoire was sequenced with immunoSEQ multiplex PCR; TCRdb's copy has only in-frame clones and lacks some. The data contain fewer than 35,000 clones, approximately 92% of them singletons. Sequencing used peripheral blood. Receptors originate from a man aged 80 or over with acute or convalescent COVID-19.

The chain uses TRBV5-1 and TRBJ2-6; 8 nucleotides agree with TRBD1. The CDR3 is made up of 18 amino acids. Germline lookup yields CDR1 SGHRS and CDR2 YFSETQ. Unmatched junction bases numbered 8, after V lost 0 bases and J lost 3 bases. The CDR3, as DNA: TGCGCCAGCAGCTTGGGGGCAGGGGGCTATGGTGGGGCCAACGTCCTGACTTTC. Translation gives CASSLGAGGYGGANVLTF.

As DNA, the CDR3 is TGTGCCAGCAGTGATATCGATAGCGGTACCTTCACAGATACGCAGTATTTT. Protein: CASSDIDSGTFTDTQYF. This chain links TRBV28 with TRBJ2-3, with D possibly being TRBD2 (6 bases). Per the germline V gene, CDR1 is MDHEN and CDR2 is SYDVKM. V was pared by 5 bases and J by 2 bases, with 20 bases between. CDR3 length equals 17 residues.

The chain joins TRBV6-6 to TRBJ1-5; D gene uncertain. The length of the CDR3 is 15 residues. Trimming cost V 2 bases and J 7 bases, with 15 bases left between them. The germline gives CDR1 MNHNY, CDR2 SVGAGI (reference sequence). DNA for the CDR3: TGTGCCAGCAGTTACCTCCCCCGGGGAGGACAGCCCCAGCATTTT. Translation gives CASSYLPRGGQPQHF.

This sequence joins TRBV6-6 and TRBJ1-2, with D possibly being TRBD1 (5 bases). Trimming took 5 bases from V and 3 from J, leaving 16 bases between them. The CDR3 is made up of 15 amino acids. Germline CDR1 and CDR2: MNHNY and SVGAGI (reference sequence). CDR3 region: CASSRTRGRDYGYTF. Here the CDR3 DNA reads TGTGCCAGCAGTCGCACGCGGGGGAGGGACTATGGCTACACCTTC.

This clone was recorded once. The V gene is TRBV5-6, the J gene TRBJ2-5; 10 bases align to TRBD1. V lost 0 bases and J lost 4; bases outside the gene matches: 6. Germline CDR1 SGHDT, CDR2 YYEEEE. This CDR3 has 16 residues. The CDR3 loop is CASSLEWTGGLETQYF. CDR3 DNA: TGTGCCAGCAGCTTGGAGTGGACAGGGGGGTTAGAGACCCAGTACTTC.

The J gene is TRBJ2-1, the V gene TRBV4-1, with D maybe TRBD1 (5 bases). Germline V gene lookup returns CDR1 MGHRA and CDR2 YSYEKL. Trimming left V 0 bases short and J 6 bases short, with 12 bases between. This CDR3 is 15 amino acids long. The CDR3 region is CASSQDIRGGNEQFF. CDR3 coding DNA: TGCGCCAGCAGCCAAGATATAAGGGGTGGCAATGAGCAGTTCTTC.

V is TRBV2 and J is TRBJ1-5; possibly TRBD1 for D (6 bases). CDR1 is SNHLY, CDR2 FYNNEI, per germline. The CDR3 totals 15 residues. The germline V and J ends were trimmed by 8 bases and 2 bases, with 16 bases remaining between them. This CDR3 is CASSGGGQGNQPQHF. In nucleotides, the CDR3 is TGTGCCAGCTCCGGCGGGGGGCAAGGCAATCAGCCCCAGCATTTT.

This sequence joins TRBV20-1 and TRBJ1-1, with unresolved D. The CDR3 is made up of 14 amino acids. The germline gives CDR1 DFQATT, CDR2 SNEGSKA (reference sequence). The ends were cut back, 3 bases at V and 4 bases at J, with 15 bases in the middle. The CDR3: CSASDGVRRTEAFF. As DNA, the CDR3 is TGCAGTGCTAGTGACGGGGTTCGGCGCACTGAAGCTTTCTTT.

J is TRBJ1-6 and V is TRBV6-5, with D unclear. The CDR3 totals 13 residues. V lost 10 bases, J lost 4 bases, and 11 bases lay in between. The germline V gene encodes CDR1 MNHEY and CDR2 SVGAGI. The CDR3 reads CAIAPPYNSPLHF. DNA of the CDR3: TGTGCCATCGCGCCACCATATAATTCACCCCTCCACTTT.

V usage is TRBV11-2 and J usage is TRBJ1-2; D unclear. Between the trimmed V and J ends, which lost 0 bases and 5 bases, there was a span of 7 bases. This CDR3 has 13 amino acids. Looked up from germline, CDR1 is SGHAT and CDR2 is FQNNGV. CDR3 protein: CASSLDAVYGYTF. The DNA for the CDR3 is TGTGCCAGCAGCTTAGACGCGGTGTATGGCTACACCTTC.

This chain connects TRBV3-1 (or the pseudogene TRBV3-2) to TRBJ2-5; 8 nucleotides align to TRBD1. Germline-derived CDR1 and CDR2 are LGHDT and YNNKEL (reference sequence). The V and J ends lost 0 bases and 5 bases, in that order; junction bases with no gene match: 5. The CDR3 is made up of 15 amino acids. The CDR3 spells CASSQDRGLWETQYF. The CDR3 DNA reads TGTGCCAGCAGCCAAGACAGGGGGCTGTGGGAGACCCAGTACTTC.

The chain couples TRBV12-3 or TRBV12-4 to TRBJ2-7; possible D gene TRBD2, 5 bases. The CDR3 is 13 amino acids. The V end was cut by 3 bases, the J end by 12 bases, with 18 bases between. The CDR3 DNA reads TGTGCCAGCAGTTTTACGGGGTCTACCGGTGGGTACTTC. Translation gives CASSFTGSTGGYF.

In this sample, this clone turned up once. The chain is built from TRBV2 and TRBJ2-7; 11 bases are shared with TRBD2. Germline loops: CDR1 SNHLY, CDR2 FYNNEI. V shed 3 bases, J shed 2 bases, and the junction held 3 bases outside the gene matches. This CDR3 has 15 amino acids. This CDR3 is CASSEGLAAPYEQYF. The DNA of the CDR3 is TGTGCCAGCAGTGAGGGACTAGCGGCGCCCTACGAGCAGTACTTC. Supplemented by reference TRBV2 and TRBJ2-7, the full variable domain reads EPEVTQTPSHQVTQMGQEVILRCVPISNHLYFYWYRQILGQKVEFLVSFYNNEISEKSEIFDDQFSVERPDGSNFTLKIRSTKLEDSAMYFCASSEGLAAPYEQYFGPGTRLTVT.

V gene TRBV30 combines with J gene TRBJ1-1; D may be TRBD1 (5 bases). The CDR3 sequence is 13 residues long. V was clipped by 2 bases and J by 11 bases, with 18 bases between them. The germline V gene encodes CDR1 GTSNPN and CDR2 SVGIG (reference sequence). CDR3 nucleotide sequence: TGTGCCTGGAGTCGCGCCGGGGGTAGTGGTGCTTTCTTT. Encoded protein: CAWSRAGGSGAFF.

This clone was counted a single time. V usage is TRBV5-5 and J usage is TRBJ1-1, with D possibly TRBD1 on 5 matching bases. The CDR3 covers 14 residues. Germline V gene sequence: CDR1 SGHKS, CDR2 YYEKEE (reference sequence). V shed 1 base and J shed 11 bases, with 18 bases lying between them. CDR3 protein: CASSLQLGEGAAFF. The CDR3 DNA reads TGTGCCAGCAGCTTGCAGTTGGGGGAGGGTGCGGCTTTCTTT.

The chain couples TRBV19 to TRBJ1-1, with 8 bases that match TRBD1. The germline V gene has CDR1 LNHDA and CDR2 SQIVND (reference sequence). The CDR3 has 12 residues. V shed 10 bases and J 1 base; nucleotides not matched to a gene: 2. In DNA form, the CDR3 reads TGTGCCACCGGGACAGGGAACACTGAAGCTTTCTTT. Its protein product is CATGTGNTEAFF.

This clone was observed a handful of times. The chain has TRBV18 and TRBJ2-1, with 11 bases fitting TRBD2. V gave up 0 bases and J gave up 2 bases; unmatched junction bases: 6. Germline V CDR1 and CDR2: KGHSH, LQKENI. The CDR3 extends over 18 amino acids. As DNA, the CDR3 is TGTGCCAGCTCACCACCGACCTTTAGCGGGAGGGCCTACAATGAGCAGTTCTTC. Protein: CASSPPTFSGRAYNEQFF.

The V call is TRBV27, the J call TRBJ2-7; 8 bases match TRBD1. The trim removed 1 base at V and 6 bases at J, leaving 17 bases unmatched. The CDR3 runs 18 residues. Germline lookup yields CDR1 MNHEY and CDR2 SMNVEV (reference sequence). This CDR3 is CASSLFFFPGTGRGEQYF. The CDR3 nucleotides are TGTGCCAGCAGTTTATTCTTTTTCCCCGGGACAGGCAGGGGCGAGCAGTACTTC.

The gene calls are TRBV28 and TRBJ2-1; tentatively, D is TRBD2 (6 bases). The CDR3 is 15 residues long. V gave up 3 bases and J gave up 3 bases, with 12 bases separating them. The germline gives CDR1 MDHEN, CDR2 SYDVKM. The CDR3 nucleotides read TGTGCCAGCAGTTTTATAGCGGTGAACTACAATGAGCAGTTCTTC. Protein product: CASSFIAVNYNEQFF. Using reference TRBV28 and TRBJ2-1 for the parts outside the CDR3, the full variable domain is DVKVTQSSRYLVKRTGEKVFLECVQDMDHENMFWYRQDPGLGLRLIYFSYDVKMKEKGDIPEGYSVSREKKERFSLILESASTNQTSMYLCASSFIAVNYNEQFFGPGTRLTVL.

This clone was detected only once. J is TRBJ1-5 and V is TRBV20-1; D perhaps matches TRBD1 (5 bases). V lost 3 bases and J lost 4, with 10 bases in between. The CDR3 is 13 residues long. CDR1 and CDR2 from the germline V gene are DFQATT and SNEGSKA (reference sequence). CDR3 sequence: CSASSAGNQPQHF. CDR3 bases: TGCAGTGCTAGTTCAGCAGGGAATCAGCCCCAGCATTTT.

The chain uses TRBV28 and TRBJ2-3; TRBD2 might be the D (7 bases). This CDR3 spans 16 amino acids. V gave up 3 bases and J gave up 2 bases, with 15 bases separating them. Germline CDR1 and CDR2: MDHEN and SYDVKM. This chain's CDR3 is CASSLRGEGVTDTQYF. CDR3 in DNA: TGTGCCAGCAGTTTGAGGGGGGAGGGAGTCACAGATACGCAGTATTTT.

Here the CDR3 DNA reads TGTGCCAGCAGCTTAGGTCCAGGTAACCAGCCCCAGCATTTT. This sequence encodes CASSLGPGNQPQHF. This rearrangement joins TRBV11-2 to TRBJ1-5; no clear D. V lost 1 base to trimming and J lost 7 bases, with 11 bases between them. The CDR3 consists of 14 residues. The germline CDR1 and CDR2 sequences are SGHAT and FQNNGV.

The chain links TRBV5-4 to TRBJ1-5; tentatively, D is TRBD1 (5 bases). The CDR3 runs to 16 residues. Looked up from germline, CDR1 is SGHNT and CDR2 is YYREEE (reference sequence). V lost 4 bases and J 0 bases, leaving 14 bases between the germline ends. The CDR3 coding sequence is TGTGCCAGCAGCCTTAACAGGTCCTATAGCAATCAGCCCCAGCATTTT. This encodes CASSLNRSYSNQPQHF.

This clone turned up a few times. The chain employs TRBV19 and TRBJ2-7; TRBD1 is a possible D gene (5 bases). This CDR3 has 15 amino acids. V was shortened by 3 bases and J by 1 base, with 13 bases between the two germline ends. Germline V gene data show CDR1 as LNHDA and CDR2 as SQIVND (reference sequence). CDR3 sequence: CASSMAGKLSYEQYF. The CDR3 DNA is TGTGCCAGTAGTATGGCAGGGAAACTATCCTACGAGCAGTACTTC.